This TCR beta chain was identified in a study of T-cell reconstitution after alpha-beta-depleted transplantation in children. CDR3 length: 14 amino acids. V was pared by 4 bases and J by 1 base, with 10 bases between. CDR1 MDHEN and CDR2 SYDVKM come from the germline V gene. Study-wide results and limits: Roughly two months post-transplant, alpha-beta T cells reportedly originated from several hundred graft clones that had expanded. One year post-transplant, T-cell counts and diversity were largely derived from T cells produced anew. TCRbeta diversity was high at day 60 in some patients (a result of surviving recipient T cells and thymic progenitors).

Unique molecular identifiers were used to barcode this TCRbeta library. MiXCR, applied by TCRdb to the PCR reads, yields one record per CDR3 protein. Of hundreds of thousands of distinct CDR3 sequences listed, around 12% are singletons. The table lists this clonotype with a few counts. Its antigen is not identified. The rearrangement joins TRBV28 to TRBJ1-1, with D unclear. The TCR sequence derives from a girl aged 2-10 years with congenital amegakaryocytic thrombocytopenia, due to receive a stem cell transplant. Source: PBMCs, taken before TCRalphabeta/CD19-depleted stem cell transplant. As DNA, the CDR3 is TGTGCCAGCAGTTACCCCCCCGCGAACACTGAAGCTTTCTTT. This translates into CASSYPPANTEAFF.